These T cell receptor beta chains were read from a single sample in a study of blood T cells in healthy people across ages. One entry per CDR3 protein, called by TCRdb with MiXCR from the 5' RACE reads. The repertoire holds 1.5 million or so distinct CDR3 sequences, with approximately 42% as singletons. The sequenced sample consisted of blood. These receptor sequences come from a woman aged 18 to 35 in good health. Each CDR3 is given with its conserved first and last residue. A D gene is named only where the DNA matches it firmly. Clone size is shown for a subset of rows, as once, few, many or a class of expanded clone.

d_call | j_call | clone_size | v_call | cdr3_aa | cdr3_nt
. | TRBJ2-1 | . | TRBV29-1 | CSVEMRRWNEQFF | TGCAGCGTTGAAATGCGGAGGTGGAATGAGCAGTTCTTC
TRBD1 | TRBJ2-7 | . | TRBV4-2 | CASSQGTGQVYEQYF | TGTGCCAGCAGCCAAGGGACTGGACAGGTCTACGAGCAGTACTTC
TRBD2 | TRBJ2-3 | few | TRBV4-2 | CASSPGLATGTDTQYF | TGTGCCAGCAGCCCCGGACTAGCGACGGGCACAGATACGCAGTATTTT
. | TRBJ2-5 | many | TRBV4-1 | CASSQVYGPKQETQYF | TGCGCCAGCAGCCAAGTATATGGTCCAAAGCAAGAGACCCAGTACTTC
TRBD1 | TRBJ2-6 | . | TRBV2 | CASSLNTETGFKKSGANVLTF | TGTGCCAGCAGTCTTAACACCGAGACAGGGTTCAAAAAGTCTGGGGCCAACGTCCTGACTTTC
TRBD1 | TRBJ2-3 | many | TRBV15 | CATSNDRGQYF | TGTGCCACCAGCAATGACAGGGGGCAGTATTTT
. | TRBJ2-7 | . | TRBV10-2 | CASSERGDSYYNEQYF | TGCGCCAGCAGTGAGAGGGGGGACAGCTACTACAATGAGCAGTACTTC
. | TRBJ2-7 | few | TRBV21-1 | CASSPRQGNPKRQYF | TGTGCCAGCAGCCCTAGACAGGGTAACCCAAAAAGGCAGTACTTC
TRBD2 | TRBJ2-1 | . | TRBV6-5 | CASSNSGRVHNEQFF | TGTGCCAGCAGTAACAGCGGGAGGGTGCACAATGAGCAGTTCTTC
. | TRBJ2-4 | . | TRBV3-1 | CASSQEPSVKNIQYF | TGTGCCAGCAGCCAAGAGCCCTCGGTCAAAAACATTCAGTACTTC
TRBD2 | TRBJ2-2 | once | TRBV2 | CASRPTSGATKALYTGELFF | TGTGCCAGCAGGCCAACTAGCGGGGCCACCAAAGCTCTCTACACCGGGGAGCTGTTTTTT
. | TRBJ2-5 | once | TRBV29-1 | CSAKGVYQETQYF | TGCAGCGCCAAAGGGGTCTACCAAGAGACCCAGTACTTC
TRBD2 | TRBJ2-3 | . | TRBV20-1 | CSAWLAGGSDTQYF | TGCAGTGCTTGGCTAGCGGGAGGGTCAGATACGCAGTATTTT